This T cell receptor (beta chain) was identified in a study of monozygotic twins with inflammatory bowel disease. About this clonotype itself: Its antigen is not known.

This CDR3 comprises 15 residues. Looked up from germline, CDR1 is SNHLY and CDR2 is FYNNEI. Researchers generated cDNA in eight separate reactions per sample. The UMIs contained a 6-nucleotide sample barcode. They were added by template switching during cDNA synthesis. Reprocessing the 5' RACE reads, TCRdb reports a single entry for every CDR3 protein and omits DNA. Recorded here are some 150,000 distinct CDR3 sequences; the top ten clones represent around 2.4%. From whole blood, total RNA was isolated without any sorting of T cells. Study-level points and caveats: The existence of one strong signal or clonotype linked to IBD lacked support.

The chain joins TRBV2 to TRBJ2-5; as DNA is missing, the TRBD2 call by TCRdb cannot be tested. This receptor was taken from a human donor with ulcerative colitis or Crohn's disease, or a healthy co-twin of an affected twin (not recorded which). Sequenced input: blood. The CDR3 here is CASSGVGSGEETQYF.